This T cell receptor beta chain was identified during a study of metastatic and nonmetastatic thyroid tumors. All patients were untreated before thyroid surgery. Germline V CDR1 and CDR2: SGDLS, YYNGEE. The CDR3 is made up of 13 amino acids. Trimming left V 0 bases short and J 5 bases short, with 8 bases between. This clone was found many times. TCRdb re-called the PCR reads through MiXCR. The repertoire holds 25,000 to 35,000 clones, with 20% to 25% as singletons. The sample consisted of blood. The chain recombines TRBV9 with TRBJ2-5; D gene ambiguous. This sequence was found in a female donor with papillary thyroid cancer or a benign thyroid nodule (not recorded which). Some clones in this sample may be carry-over from other donors' samples. The CDR3 loop is CASSVASWETQYF. DNA of the CDR3: TGTGCCAGCAGCGTAGCAAGCTGGGAGACCCAGTACTTC.